The 8 T cell receptor beta chains listed next were all sequenced from one sample in a study of blood T cell repertoires in COVID-19. This table comes from immunoSEQ multiplex PCR, and its TCRdb copy is limited to in-frame clones, with some not included. Of under 95,000 clones in the sample, 70% to 80% were seen once. Sequenced input: peripheral blood. The receptors stem from a man aged 45-65 years with active or convalescent COVID-19.

The rearrangement joins TRBV7-8 to TRBJ1-5; unclear D gene. The CDR3 runs to 14 residues. Germline V gives CDR1 SGHVS, CDR2 FQNEAQ. V lost 3 bases to trimming and J lost 3 bases, with 9 bases between them. CDR3 protein: CASSFALANQPQHF. Here the CDR3 DNA reads TGTGCCAGCAGCTTTGCACTAGCCAATCAGCCCCAGCATTTT.

The chain couples TRBV12-3 or TRBV12-4 to TRBJ2-5; D is uncertain. This CDR3 has 12 amino acids. V gave up 5 bases and J gave up 1 base, with 5 bases separating them. The DNA of the CDR3 is TGTGCCAGCAGTCCGAGCCAAGAGACCCAGTACTTC. Translated: CASSPSQETQYF.

V gene TRBV19 combines with J gene TRBJ1-3; no definite D call. Trimming took off 5 bases at V and 0 bases at J, with 14 bases between the two ends. The germline gives CDR1 LNHDA, CDR2 SQIVND (reference sequence). The CDR3 consists of 16 residues. The CDR3 coding sequence is TGTGCCAGTAGTTTAACTGCAGGACTCTCTGGAAACACCATATATTTT. Translation: CASSLTAGLSGNTIYF.

This clone was recorded only once. The chain recombines TRBV5-1 with TRBJ2-7; 7 nucleotides line up with TRBD1. The CDR3 is made up of 15 amino acids. Germline V CDR1 and CDR2: SGHRS, YFSETQ. Trimming cost V 4 bases and J 2 bases; bases outside gene matches: 9. The CDR3 here is CASSPLDRATYEQYF. The CDR3 nucleotides read TGCGCCAGCAGCCCCCTCGACAGGGCAACCTACGAGCAGTACTTC.

This chain links TRBV6-5 with TRBJ1-2, with TRBD1 matching 7 bases. Germline V gene lookup returns CDR1 MNHEY and CDR2 SVGAGI. The CDR3 extends over 15 amino acids. V trimming: 4 bases; J trimming: 2 bases; junction bases outside the gene matches: 7. The CDR3 is CASSSNQGVNYGYTF. The DNA of the CDR3 is TGTGCCAGCAGTTCCAATCAGGGGGTAAACTATGGCTACACCTTC.

V usage is TRBV6-5 and J usage is TRBJ2-3; D might be TRBD2 (6 bases). The CDR3 extends over 11 amino acids. The V end was cut by 6 bases, the J end by 14 bases, with 15 bases between. Germline CDR1 is MNHEY and CDR2 is SVGAGI. The CDR3 spells CASSRDLAPYF. The CDR3 DNA reads as TGTGCCAGCAGCCGGGACTTAGCTCCGTATTTT.

V and J are TRBV11-2 and TRBJ2-2, with 11 bases identical to TRBD2. V shed 5 bases, J shed 4 bases, and the junction held 6 bases outside the gene matches. This CDR3 is built from 16 residues. The germline gives CDR1 SGHAT, CDR2 FQNNGV. The CDR3 loop reads CASSLSGGAVTGELFF. Written as DNA, the CDR3 is TGTGCCAGCAGCCTTAGCGGGGGGGCCGTCACCGGGGAGCTGTTTTTT. Full variable domain (missing parts from reference TRBV11-2 and TRBJ2-2): EAGVAQSPRYKIIEKRQSVAFWCNPISGHATLYWYQQILGQGPKLLIQFQNNGVVDDSQLPKDRFSAERLKGVDSTLKIQPAKLEDSAVYLCASSLSGGAVTGELFFGEGSRLTVL.

This chain connects TRBV7-3 to TRBJ2-5, with D possibly being TRBD1 (7 bases). V gave up 1 base and J gave up 1 base, with 16 bases separating them. CDR3 length: 17 residues. The V gene's germline CDR1 is SGHTA and CDR2 FQGTGA. The CDR3 DNA is TGTGCCAGCAGCTTAAATGGAGGGGGCGCAGGCCAAGAGACCCAGTACTTC. The encoded protein is CASSLNGGGAGQETQYF.